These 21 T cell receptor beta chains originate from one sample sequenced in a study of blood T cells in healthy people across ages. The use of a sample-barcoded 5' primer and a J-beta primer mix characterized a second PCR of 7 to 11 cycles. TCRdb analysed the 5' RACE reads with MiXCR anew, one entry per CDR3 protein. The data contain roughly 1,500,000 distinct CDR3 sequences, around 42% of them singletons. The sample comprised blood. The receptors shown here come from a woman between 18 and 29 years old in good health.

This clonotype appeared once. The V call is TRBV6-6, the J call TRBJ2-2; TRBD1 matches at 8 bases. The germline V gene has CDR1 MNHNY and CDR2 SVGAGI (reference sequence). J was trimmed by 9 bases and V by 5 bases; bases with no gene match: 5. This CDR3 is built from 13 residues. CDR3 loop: CASSDGQGRELFF. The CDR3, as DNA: TGTGCCAGCAGTGACGGACAGGGCCGGGAGCTGTTTTTT.

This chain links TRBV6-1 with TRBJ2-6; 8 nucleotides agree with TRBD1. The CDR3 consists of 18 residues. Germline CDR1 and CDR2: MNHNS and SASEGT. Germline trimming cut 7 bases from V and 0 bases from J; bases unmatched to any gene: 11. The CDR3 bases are TGTGCCAGCAAGGGGAGCTGGACAGGGTTCTCTGGGGCCAACGTCCTGACTTTC. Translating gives CASKGSWTGFSGANVLTF.

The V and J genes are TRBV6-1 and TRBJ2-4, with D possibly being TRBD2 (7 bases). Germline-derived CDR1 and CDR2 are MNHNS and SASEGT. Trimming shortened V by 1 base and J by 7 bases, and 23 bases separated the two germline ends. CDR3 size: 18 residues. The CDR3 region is CASSEVPWGEGVWNIQYF. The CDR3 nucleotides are TGTGCCAGCAGTGAAGTCCCGTGGGGGGAGGGGGTTTGGAACATTCAGTACTTC.

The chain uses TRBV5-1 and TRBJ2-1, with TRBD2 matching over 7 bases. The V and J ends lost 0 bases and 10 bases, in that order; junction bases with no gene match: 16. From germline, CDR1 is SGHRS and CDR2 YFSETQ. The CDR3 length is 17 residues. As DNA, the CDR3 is TGCGCCAGCAGCTTGGCGGGTGGCGGGAGAGGGTCCTACGAGCAGTTCTTC. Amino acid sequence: CASSLAGGGRGSYEQFF.

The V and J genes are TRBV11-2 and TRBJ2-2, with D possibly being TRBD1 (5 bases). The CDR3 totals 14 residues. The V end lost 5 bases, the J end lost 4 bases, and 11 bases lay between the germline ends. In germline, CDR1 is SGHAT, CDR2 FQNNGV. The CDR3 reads CASSAPGFTGELFF. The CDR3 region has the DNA TGTGCCAGCAGCGCCCCAGGGTTCACCGGGGAGCTGTTTTTT.

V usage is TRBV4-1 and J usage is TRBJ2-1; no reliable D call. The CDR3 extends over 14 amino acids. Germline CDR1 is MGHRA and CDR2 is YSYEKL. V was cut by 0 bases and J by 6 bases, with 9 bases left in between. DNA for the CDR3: TGCGCCAGCAGCCAAGATCTGATTGGCAATGAGCAGTTCTTC. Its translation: CASSQDLIGNEQFF.

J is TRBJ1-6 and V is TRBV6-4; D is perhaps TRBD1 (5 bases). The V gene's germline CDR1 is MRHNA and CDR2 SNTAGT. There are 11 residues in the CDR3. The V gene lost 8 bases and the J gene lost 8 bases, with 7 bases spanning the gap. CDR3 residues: CASGAYSPLHF. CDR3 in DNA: TGTGCCAGCGGGGCATATTCACCCCTCCACTTT.

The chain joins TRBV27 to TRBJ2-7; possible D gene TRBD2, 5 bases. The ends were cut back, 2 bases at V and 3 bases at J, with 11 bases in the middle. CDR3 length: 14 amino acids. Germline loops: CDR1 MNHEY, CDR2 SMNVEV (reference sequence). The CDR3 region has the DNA TGTGCCAGCAGTTTAGAACTAGTCGGCTACGAGCAGTACTTC. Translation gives CASSLELVGYEQYF.

The CDR3 DNA follows: TGCAGTGCTATCTCTAGCGGATACGAGCAGTACTTC. Encoded protein: CSAISSGYEQYF. The chain joins TRBV20-1 to TRBJ2-7, with 7 positions matching TRBD2. Germline V gives CDR1 DFQATT, CDR2 SNEGSKA (reference sequence). Trimming took 4 bases from V and 4 from J; bases not matched to a gene: 4. The length of the CDR3 is 12 residues.

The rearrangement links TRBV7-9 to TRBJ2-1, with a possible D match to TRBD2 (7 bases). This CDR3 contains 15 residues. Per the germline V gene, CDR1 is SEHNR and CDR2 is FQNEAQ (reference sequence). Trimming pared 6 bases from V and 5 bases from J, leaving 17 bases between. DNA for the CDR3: TGTGCCAGCAGACCGGGGCGGGGGCACCACAATGAGCAGTTCTTC. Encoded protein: CASRPGRGHHNEQFF.

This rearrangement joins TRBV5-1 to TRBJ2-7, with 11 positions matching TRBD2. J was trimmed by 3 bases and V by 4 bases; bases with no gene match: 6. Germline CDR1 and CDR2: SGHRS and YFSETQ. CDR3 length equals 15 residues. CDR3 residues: CASSGTSGSYYEQYF. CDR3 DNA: TGCGCCAGCAGCGGAACTAGCGGGAGCTACTACGAGCAGTACTTC.

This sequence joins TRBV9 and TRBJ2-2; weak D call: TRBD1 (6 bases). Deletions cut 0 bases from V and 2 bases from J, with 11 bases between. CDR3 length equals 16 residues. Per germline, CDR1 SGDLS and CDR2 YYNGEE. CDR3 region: CASSVAMGANTGELFF. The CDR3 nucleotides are TGTGCCAGCAGCGTAGCCATGGGGGCAAACACCGGGGAGCTGTTTTTT.

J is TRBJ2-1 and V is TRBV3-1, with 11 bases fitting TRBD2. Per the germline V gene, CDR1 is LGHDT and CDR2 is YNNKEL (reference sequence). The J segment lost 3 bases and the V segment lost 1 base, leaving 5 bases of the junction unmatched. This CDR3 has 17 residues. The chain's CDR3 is CASSQGTSGSVYNEQFF. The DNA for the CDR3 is TGTGCCAGCAGCCAAGGCACTAGCGGGAGCGTCTACAATGAGCAGTTCTTC.

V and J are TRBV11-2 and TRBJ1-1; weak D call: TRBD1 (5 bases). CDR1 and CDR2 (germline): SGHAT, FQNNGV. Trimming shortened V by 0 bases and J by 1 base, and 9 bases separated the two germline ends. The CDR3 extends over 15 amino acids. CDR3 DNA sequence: TGTGCCAGCAGCTTAGATGAGGGACCGAACACTGAAGCTTTCTTT. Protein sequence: CASSLDEGPNTEAFF.

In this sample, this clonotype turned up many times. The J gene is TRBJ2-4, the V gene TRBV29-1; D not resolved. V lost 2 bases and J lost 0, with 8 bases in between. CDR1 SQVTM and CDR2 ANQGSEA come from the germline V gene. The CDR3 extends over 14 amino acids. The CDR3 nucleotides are TGCAGCGTTGAATTTGGGATAGCCAAAAACATTCAGTACTTC. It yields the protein CSVEFGIAKNIQYF.

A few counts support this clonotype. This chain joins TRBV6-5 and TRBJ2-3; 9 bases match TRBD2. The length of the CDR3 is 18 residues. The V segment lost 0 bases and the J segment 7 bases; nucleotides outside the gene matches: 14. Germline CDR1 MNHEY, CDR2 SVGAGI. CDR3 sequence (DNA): TGTGCCAGCAGTTACTCGACTCTGGGAGGCGGGGGGGTGAATACGCAGTATTTT. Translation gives CASSYSTLGGGGVNTQYF.

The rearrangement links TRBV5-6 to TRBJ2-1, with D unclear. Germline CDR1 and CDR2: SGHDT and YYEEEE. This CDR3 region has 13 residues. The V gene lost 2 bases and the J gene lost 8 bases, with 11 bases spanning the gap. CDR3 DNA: TGTGCCAGCAGCTTAAGCTCGAGCGATGAGCAGTTCTTC. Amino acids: CASSLSSSDEQFF.

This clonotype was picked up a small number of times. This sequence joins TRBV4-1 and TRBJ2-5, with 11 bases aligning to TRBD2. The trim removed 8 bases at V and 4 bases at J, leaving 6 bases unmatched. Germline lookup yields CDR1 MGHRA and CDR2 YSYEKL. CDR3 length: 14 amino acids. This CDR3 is CASREGLAGETQYF. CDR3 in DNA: TGCGCCAGCCGCGAAGGACTAGCGGGAGAGACCCAGTACTTC.

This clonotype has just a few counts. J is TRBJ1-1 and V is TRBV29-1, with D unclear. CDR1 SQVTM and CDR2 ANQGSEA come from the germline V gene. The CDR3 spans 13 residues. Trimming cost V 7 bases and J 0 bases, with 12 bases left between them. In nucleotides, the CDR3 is TGCAGCGCACGAAGAGAGTTGAACACTGAAGCTTTCTTT. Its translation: CSARRELNTEAFF.

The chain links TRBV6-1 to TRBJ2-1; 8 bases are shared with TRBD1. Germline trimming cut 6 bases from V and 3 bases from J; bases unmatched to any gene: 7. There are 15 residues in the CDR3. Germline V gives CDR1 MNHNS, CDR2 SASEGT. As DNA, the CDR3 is TGTGCCAGCAGAGGGACAGGCCCTAACTACAATGAGCAGTTCTTC. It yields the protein CASRGTGPNYNEQFF.

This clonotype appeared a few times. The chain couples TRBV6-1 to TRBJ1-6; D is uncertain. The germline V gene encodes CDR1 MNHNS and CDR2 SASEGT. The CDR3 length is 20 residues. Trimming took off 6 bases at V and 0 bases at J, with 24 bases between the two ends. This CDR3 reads CASSPSSNPRILSYNSPLHF. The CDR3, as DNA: TGTGCCAGCAGCCCGAGCAGCAACCCCCGAATCCTCTCCTATAATTCACCCCTCCACTTT.